The T cell receptor (beta chain) described here comes from a study of cytomegalovirus exposure and HLA in healthy donors. Study-level results: One variant, a missense change in DCLRE1C, was linked in a later analysis to TCR beta V- and J-gene trimming.

To note about this clone: Its antigen is not known.

This CDR3 comprises 13 residues. V shed 8 bases and J 5 bases; nucleotides not matched to a gene: 8. Germline-derived CDR1 and CDR2 are MNHNS and SASEGT. The PCR contained 60 Vbeta and 13 Jbeta primers. The protocol was immunoSEQ multiplex PCR, while the TCRdb copy is restricted to in-frame clones and leaves out a portion. Among tens of thousands of clones listed, 70% to 85% were seen once. The V and J genes are TRBV6-1 and TRBJ2-7, with 8 nucleotides matching TRBD1. This receptor was obtained from a man aged 50 to 60 in good health and CMV-seronegative. Sequenced input: PBMCs. CDR3 loop: CASWDRTWNEQYF. The CDR3 DNA follows: TGTGCCAGCTGGGACAGGACGTGGAACGAGCAGTACTTC.